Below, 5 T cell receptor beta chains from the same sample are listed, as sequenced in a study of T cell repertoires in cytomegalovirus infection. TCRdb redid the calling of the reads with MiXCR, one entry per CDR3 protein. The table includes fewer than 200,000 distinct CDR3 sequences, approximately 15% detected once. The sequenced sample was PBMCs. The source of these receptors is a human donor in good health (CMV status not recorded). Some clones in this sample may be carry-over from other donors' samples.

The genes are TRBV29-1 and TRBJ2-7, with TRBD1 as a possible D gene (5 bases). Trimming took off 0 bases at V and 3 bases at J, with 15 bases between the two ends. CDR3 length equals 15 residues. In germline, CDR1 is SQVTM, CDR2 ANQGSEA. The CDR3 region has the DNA TGCAGCGTTGAAGATTTTACCCAGGGTATCTACGAGCAGTACTTC. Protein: CSVEDFTQGIYEQYF.

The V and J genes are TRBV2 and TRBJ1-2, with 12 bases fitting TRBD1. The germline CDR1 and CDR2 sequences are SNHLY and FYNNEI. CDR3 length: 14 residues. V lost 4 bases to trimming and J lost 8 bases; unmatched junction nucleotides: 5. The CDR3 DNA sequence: TGTGCCAGCAGTGTTGGGACAGGGGGCGTGGGCTACACCTTC. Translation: CASSVGTGGVGYTF.

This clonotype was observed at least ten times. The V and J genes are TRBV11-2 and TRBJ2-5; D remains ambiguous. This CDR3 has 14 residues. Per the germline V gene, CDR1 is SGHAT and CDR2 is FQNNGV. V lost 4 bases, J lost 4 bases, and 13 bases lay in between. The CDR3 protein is CASSSWAHGETQYF. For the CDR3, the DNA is TGTGCCAGCAGCTCTTGGGCCCACGGAGAGACCCAGTACTTC.

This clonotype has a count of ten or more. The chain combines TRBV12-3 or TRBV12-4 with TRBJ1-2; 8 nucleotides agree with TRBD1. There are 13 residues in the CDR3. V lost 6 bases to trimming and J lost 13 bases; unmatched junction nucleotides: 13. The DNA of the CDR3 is TGTGCCAGCAGCCCTGGACAGGGTCGGCGCGGCACCTTC. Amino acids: CASSPGQGRRGTF.

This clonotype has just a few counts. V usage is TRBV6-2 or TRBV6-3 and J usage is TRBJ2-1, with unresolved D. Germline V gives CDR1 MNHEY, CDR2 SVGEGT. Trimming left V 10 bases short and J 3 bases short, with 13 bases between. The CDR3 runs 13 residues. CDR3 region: CAIGLNDYNEQFF. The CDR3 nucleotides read TGTGCCATTGGGTTAAACGACTACAATGAGCAGTTCTTC.